This T cell receptor beta chain derives from a study of T cell responses to AZD1222 COVID-19 vaccine (dated by TCRdb to about 2021). For the study in its entirety: AZD1222 recipients with second doses at about 4 weeks or about 12 weeks were pooled, because spike-specific TCR depth and breadth did not differ between schedules. A total of just over 230 trial participants underwent TCR sequencing, of whom 200 to 220 had received two doses of AZD1222 and 26 had received two doses of the MenACWY control vaccine. Trial participants were enrolled by age into subgroups of 18-55, 56-69 and 70-plus years, and roughly 160, 29 and 62 TCR-sequenced participants, respectively, were included in these subgroups. Overall study outcomes, separate from this receptor: The vaccine-associated CD4 TCRs covered the entire spike protein, and the dominant responses fell in regions 160-218 and 743-854. After two AZD1222 doses, both the breadth and the depth of spike-specific TCRs were significantly higher than at day 0 and than in MenACWY recipients. Participants were mostly white British, with more females than males. The authors suggested clonal diversity may have been underestimated. Epitopes outside the regions mutated in the B.1.351 and B.1.1.7 variants were reportedly recognized by nearly half of the unique spike-specific TCRs. No day 14 peak-response samples were available, so repertoires were characterized only after the peak T cell response. Only five to seven AZD1222 recipients were SARS-CoV-2 seropositive at baseline, limiting conclusions about previously exposed vaccinees. The 56-69-year group was small, and its depth increase did not reach significance, likely because of low power.

As to this clone: Its antigen is currently not known. No base-level quality is on record; no much larger clone is a single base apart.

The time point label of this sample denotes: baseline before first vaccination. Samples from vaccinated people were obtained from the UK trials COV001 and COV002, which included a single-blind randomized controlled phase 2/3 trial of AZD1222 (ChAdOx1 nCoV-19) in healthy adults. Trial participant PBMC samples were collected at day 0 and day 28 after the second dose for TCRbeta chain sequencing. The CDR3 regions of human TCRbeta chains were analyzed by immunosequencing. In the authors' own workflow: Repertoire TCRs were matched against a reference library of SARS-CoV-2-specific TCRs generated with the MIRA antigen-specificity platform. Breadth was defined as the fraction of unique TCRs that were SARS-CoV-2-associated, and depth was defined as the fraction of total T cells that were SARS-CoV-2-associated. Using the MIRA data, each spike-specific TCR was assigned both to the spike region to which the TCR was reactive and to a CD4 or CD8 class. Log10-transformed breadth and depth values were compared by one-way ANOVA with Sidak's multiple comparisons tests. The source is immuneACCESS, and TCRdb retained only in-frame sequences with V and J called. Part of the clones is not carried over; for the studies checked, unresolved V genes explain less than half of this, and the remainder is unexplained. The V and J calls and clone size come from that table; D and trimming were worked out from the DNA. The sample table contains about 100,000 clones; only one count was recorded for 86% of them. 2.5% to 4% of the sample is taken by the ten largest.

The TCR sequence derives from an adult in good health. The sample in question was peripheral blood, obtained on day 0 of AZD1222 vaccination.

The bases read TGTGCCAGCAGCTTAGACGACAGGGAGTTCTATGGCTACACCTTC. This encodes CASSLDDREFYGYTF. The rearrangement combines TRBV11-2 with TRBJ1-2; TRBD1 matches 7 bases in the middle. From the germline V gene, CDR1 is SGHAT and CDR2 is FQNNGV. Clipping removes 0 bases from V and 4 bases from J, with 5 as the unmatched junction base count. Inclusive of the bounding cysteine and phenylalanine, the CDR3 is 15 residues long. Only CDR3 DNA remains: 45 bases, in frame from the first base.